These 29 T cell receptor beta chains originate from one sample sequenced in a study of technical replicates of blood from a few donors. TCRdb's table, derived via immunoSEQ multiplex PCR, lists solely in-frame clones and lacks some. The sample shows around 83,000 clones, approximately 94% of them seen only once. The sequencing input was T cells isolated from PBMCs. All receptors derive from a human donor in good health.

V is TRBV6-5 and J is TRBJ1-1; 8 bases line up with TRBD1. CDR1 is MNHEY, CDR2 SVGAGI, per germline. V was clipped by 4 bases and J by 10 bases; unmatched bases: 2. The CDR3 covers 11 residues. The CDR3 region is CASSSDRVAFF. In nucleotides, the CDR3 is TGTGCCAGCAGTTCGGACAGGGTAGCTTTCTTT.

The chain joins TRBV2 to TRBJ1-5; D gene uncertain. V was trimmed by 5 bases and J by 0 bases, leaving 14 bases between them. Germline CDR1 SNHLY, CDR2 FYNNEI. The CDR3 loop spans 16 amino acids. The CDR3 nucleotides are TGTGCCAGCAGTCGGGCGAGGGAGAATAGCAATCAGCCCCAGCATTTT. It specifies CASSRARENSNQPQHF. Full variable domain (outside the CDR3, taken from reference TRBV2 and TRBJ1-5): EPEVTQTPSHQVTQMGQEVILRCVPISNHLYFYWYRQILGQKVEFLVSFYNNEISEKSEIFDDQFSVERPDGSNFTLKIRSTKLEDSAMYFCASSRARENSNQPQHFGDGTRLSIL.

The chain is built from TRBV21-1 and TRBJ2-5; TRBD2, the table's D call, lacks a check against the DNA. TRBV21-1 is a pseudogene segment. The CDR3 is 14 amino acids. The CDR3 reads CASSKGGGAETQYF. Here the CDR3 DNA reads TGTGCCAGCAGCAAAGGCGGGGGGGCAGAGACCCAGTACTTC.

The genes are TRBV25-1 and TRBJ1-2; 10 bases match TRBD1. V dropped 8 bases and J dropped 10; count of bases not matched to a gene: 10. The CDR3 consists of 13 residues. The germline V gene has CDR1 MGHDK and CDR2 SYGVNS. CDR3 sequence reads: CASSPGDRGHYTF. The CDR3 coding sequence is TGTGCCAGCTCCCCCGGGGACAGGGGCCACTACACCTTC.

The CDR3 loop reads CSVDWQGNTEAFF. The CDR3 DNA sequence: TGCAGCGTTGACTGGCAGGGGAACACTGAAGCTTTCTTT. The rearrangement uses TRBV29-1 and TRBJ1-1, with D maybe TRBD1 (5 bases). The CDR3 has 13 amino acids. Trimming stripped 3 bases from V and 1 base from J, with 9 bases between. The germline V gene has CDR1 SQVTM and CDR2 ANQGSEA.

The chain has TRBV7-6 and TRBJ2-7, with 10 nucleotides matching TRBD2. V lost 5 bases to trimming and J lost 0 bases; unmatched junction nucleotides: 4. The CDR3 runs 15 residues. Germline CDR1 reads SGHVS; CDR2 reads FNYEAQ. The CDR3 coding sequence is TGTGCCAGCAGCAAAGCTAGCGGGAGCTCCTACGAGCAGTACTTC. Translated, it gives CASSKASGSSYEQYF. Based on the CDR3 plus reference TRBV7-6 and TRBJ2-7, the full variable domain is GAGVSQSPRYKVTKRGQDVALRCDPISGHVSLYWYRQALGQGPEFLTYFNYEAQQDKSGLPNDRFSAERPEGSISTLTIQRTEQRDSAMYRCASSKASGSSYEQYFGPGTRLTVT.

V and J are TRBV11-2 and TRBJ2-7; 7 bases line up with TRBD2. The germline CDR1 and CDR2 sequences are SGHAT and FQNNGV. This CDR3 region has 17 residues. V trimming: 5 bases; J trimming: 6 bases; junction bases outside the gene matches: 19. In nucleotides, the CDR3 is TGTGCCAGCAGCCCACGCTATACTAGCGTAGTTCGGAGCGAGCAGTACTTC. Translating gives CASSPRYTSVVRSEQYF.

The chain carries TRBV28 and TRBJ1-5; tentative D call: TRBD1 (5 bases). Trimming shortened V by 1 base and J by 0 bases, and 7 bases separated the two germline ends. Germline V gene lookup returns CDR1 MDHEN and CDR2 SYDVKM. This CDR3 contains 15 residues. CDR3 protein: CASSLLGVSNQPQHF. The DNA for the CDR3 is TGTGCCAGCAGTTTATTAGGGGTTAGCAATCAGCCCCAGCATTTT.

CDR3 bases: TGTGCCACCAGCAGAGATTACTTTGGGGCAGGGGCGGACCAAGAGACCCAGTACTTC. Amino acids: CATSRDYFGAGADQETQYF. This sequence joins TRBV15 and TRBJ2-5, with D perhaps TRBD1 (6 bases). The CDR3 has 19 amino acids. V lost 0 bases and J lost 0, with 20 bases in between. Germline V lookup: CDR1 LNHNV, CDR2 YYDKDF (reference sequence). Using reference TRBV15 and TRBJ2-5 for the parts outside the CDR3, the full variable domain is DAMVIQNPRYQVTQFGKPVTLSCSQTLNHNVMYWYQQKSSQAPKLLFHYYDKDFNNEADTPDNFQSRRPNTSFCFLDIRSPGLGDTAMYLCATSRDYFGAGADQETQYFGPGTRLLVL.

The rearrangement uses TRBV5-1 and TRBJ2-2; 10 bases are shared with TRBD2. This CDR3 has 17 residues. V was clipped by 4 bases and J by 4 bases; unmatched bases: 10. The germline V gene encodes CDR1 SGHRS and CDR2 YFSETQ. The CDR3 DNA follows: TGCGCCAGCAGCAAACCTGAGCGGGGGGGCCCCACCGGGGAGCTGTTTTTT. Protein: CASSKPERGGPTGELFF. The full variable domain, completed using reference TRBV5-1 and TRBJ2-2, is KAGVTQTPRYLIKTRGQQVTLSCSPISGHRSVSWYQQTPGQGLQFLFEYFSETQRNKGNFPGRFSGRQFSNSRSEMNVSTLELGDSALYLCASSKPERGGPTGELFFGEGSRLTVL.

The chain uses TRBV7-3 and TRBJ1-1, with 7 bases identical to TRBD1. The CDR3 consists of 15 residues. Germline values: CDR1 SGHTA, CDR2 FQGTGA. With 4 bases clipped from V and 0 bases from J, the junction kept 5 bases outside the gene matches. Here the CDR3 DNA reads TGTGCCAGCAGCTCCTCCGGGACAGTGAACACTGAAGCTTTCTTT. It translates to CASSSSGTVNTEAFF.

The rearrangement joins TRBV29-1 to TRBJ2-7, with D unresolved. Germline V gene sequence: CDR1 SQVTM, CDR2 ANQGSEA. V lost 4 bases and J 0 bases, leaving 7 bases between the germline ends. This CDR3 spans 12 amino acids. CDR3 region: CSVGGGSYEQYF. The CDR3 DNA is TGCAGCGTTGGAGGCGGCTCCTACGAGCAGTACTTC.

The V call is TRBV6-5, the J call TRBJ2-7; D perhaps matches TRBD1 (5 bases). Germline CDR1 and CDR2: MNHEY and SVGAGI. V was clipped by 2 bases and J by 5 bases, with 13 bases between them. The CDR3 loop spans 14 amino acids. The CDR3 reads CASSYQGTPHEQYF. In DNA form, the CDR3 reads TGTGCCAGCAGTTACCAGGGTACCCCCCACGAGCAGTACTTC.

The chain has TRBV7-2 and TRBJ2-3; 7 nucleotides match TRBD1. Germline assignment: CDR1 SGHTA and CDR2 FQGNSA. CDR3 length: 15 amino acids. After removal of 1 base from V and 3 bases from J, the junction contained 4 bases not matched to a gene. The CDR3, as DNA: TGTGCCAGCAGCTTAGGAGGGACAGCGACAGATACGCAGTATTTT. This gives the protein CASSLGGTATDTQYF.

The chain employs TRBV4-2 and TRBJ2-5; 10 bases are a match to TRBD2. The germline V gene encodes CDR1 LGHNA and CDR2 YNFKEQ. This CDR3 contains 15 residues. V lost 4 bases and J lost 5; bases outside the gene matches: 7. The CDR3 sequence is CASSPSGGGRETQYF. The DNA of the CDR3 is TGTGCCAGCAGCCCTAGCGGGGGTGGTCGGGAGACCCAGTACTTC.

The rearrangement links TRBV5-4 to TRBJ2-1, with TRBD2 matching 11 bases. Germline V gene lookup returns CDR1 SGHNT and CDR2 YYREEE (reference sequence). The CDR3 spans 15 residues. J lost 9 bases, V lost 4 bases, and 9 bases had no gene match. The CDR3 sequence is CASSQIAGGHAEQFF. The CDR3 coding sequence is TGTGCCAGCAGCCAAATAGCGGGAGGGCATGCTGAGCAGTTCTTC.

The V call is TRBV10-3, the J call TRBJ2-1; 12 bases are a match to TRBD2. From germline, CDR1 is ENHRY and CDR2 SYGVKD. Unmatched junction bases numbered 3, after V lost 4 bases and J lost 8 bases. The CDR3 is 14 residues long. In DNA, the CDR3 is TGTGCCATCAGTGCGACTAGCGGGAGTGATGAGCAGTTCTTC. This translates into CAISATSGSDEQFF.

V usage is TRBV11-2 and J usage is TRBJ2-5; the match to TRBD1 covers 8 bases. The V and J ends lost 6 bases and 1 base, in that order; junction bases with no gene match: 13. Germline V gene sequence: CDR1 SGHAT, CDR2 FQNNGV. The CDR3 extends over 17 amino acids. The CDR3 region is CASRIPGRGLTQETQYF. The CDR3 DNA reads TGTGCCAGCAGGATTCCGGGCAGGGGGCTTACCCAAGAGACCCAGTACTTC.

This chain uses TRBV5-1 with TRBJ2-2; 9 nucleotides line up with TRBD2. This CDR3 is built from 14 residues. Germline V lookup: CDR1 SGHRS, CDR2 YFSETQ. V gave up 10 bases and J gave up 5 bases; unmatched junction bases: 9. The DNA of the CDR3 is TGCGCCGCGTCTGCGGGAGGGGGAACCGGGGAGCTGTTTTTT. Its translation: CAASAGGGTGELFF.

The chain has TRBV18 and TRBJ2-7; D is ambiguous. Between the trimmed V and J ends, which lost 3 bases and 4 bases, there was a span of 7 bases. There are 12 residues in the CDR3. Germline V gene sequence: CDR1 KGHSH, CDR2 LQKENI. The CDR3 bases are TGTGCCAGCTCACCCGAGGCTTACGAGCAGTACTTC. The encoded protein is CASSPEAYEQYF.

This clone was recorded a few times. The chain couples TRBV19 to TRBJ1-1; 8 positions agree with TRBD1. This CDR3 has 13 amino acids. After removal of 11 bases from V and 2 bases from J, the junction contained 7 bases not matched to a gene. Germline assignment: CDR1 LNHDA and CDR2 SQIVND (reference sequence). CDR3 coding DNA: TGTGCCGCAAAAGGACAGGGCAACACTGAAGCTTTCTTT. It codes for CAAKGQGNTEAFF.

CDR3 nucleotide sequence: TGCGCCAGCAGCGGAACCGGGTCGGCTTTCTTT. The encoded protein is CASSGTGSAFF. The rearrangement joins TRBV5-1 to TRBJ1-1; D gene ambiguous. The CDR3 is made up of 11 amino acids. The V and J ends lost 4 bases and 11 bases respectively, with 12 bases between them. CDR1 and CDR2 from the germline V gene are SGHRS and YFSETQ. Filled out from reference TRBV5-1 and TRBJ1-1, the complete variable domain reads KAGVTQTPRYLIKTRGQQVTLSCSPISGHRSVSWYQQTPGQGLQFLFEYFSETQRNKGNFPGRFSGRQFSNSRSEMNVSTLELGDSALYLCASSGTGSAFFGQGTRLTVV.

This clone was recorded only once. The DNA for the CDR3 is TGTGCCAGTAGTATTCGGACTAGTGATGAGCAGTTCTTC. Amino acids: CASSIRTSDEQFF. The gene calls are TRBV19 and TRBJ2-1; the match to TRBD2 covers 7 bases. Germline-derived CDR1 and CDR2 are LNHDA and SQIVND (reference sequence). This CDR3 has 13 residues. V lost 3 bases, J lost 8 bases, and 4 bases stayed unmatched.

CDR3 residues: CASSAVGGGEQFF. CDR3 coding DNA: TGCGCCAGCAGTGCCGTCGGGGGGGGTGAGCAGTTCTTC. V gene TRBV10-1 combines with J gene TRBJ2-1, with 8 bases fitting TRBD2. The CDR3 has 13 residues. The trim removed 4 bases at V and 9 bases at J, leaving 5 bases unmatched. CDR1 is WNHNN, CDR2 SYGVQD, per germline (reference sequence).

V is TRBV6-6 and J is TRBJ1-5; TRBD1 is a possible D gene (6 bases). Looked up from germline, CDR1 is MNHNY and CDR2 is SVGAGI (reference sequence). There are 14 residues in the CDR3. V lost 6 bases and J lost 6, with 15 bases in between. The CDR3 bases are TGTGCCAGCAGCTTTCCGGGACAAAGTCAGCCCCAGCATTTT. It specifies CASSFPGQSQPQHF.

The gene calls are TRBV5-1 and TRBJ1-2; D is unresolved. CDR3 length: 14 residues. Trimming shortened V by 0 bases and J by 2 bases, and 8 bases separated the two germline ends. Germline V gives CDR1 SGHRS, CDR2 YFSETQ. The CDR3 sequence: CASSLDVRNYGYTF. CDR3 DNA sequence: TGCGCCAGCAGCTTGGATGTGAGGAACTATGGCTACACCTTC.

This chain joins TRBV7-9 and TRBJ2-7, with 10 bases identical to TRBD2. This CDR3 is 18 amino acids long. V lost 5 bases to trimming and J lost 1 base; unmatched junction nucleotides: 14. CDR1 and CDR2 (germline): SEHNR, FQNEAQ (reference sequence). CDR3 nucleotide sequence: TGTGCCAGCAGCCCCGGACTAGCGGCCCTAACGTCGTCCTACGAGCAGTACTTC. Its protein product is CASSPGLAALTSSYEQYF.

This chain's CDR3 is CASSPSPQGVTDTQYF. The CDR3 DNA sequence: TGCGCCAGCAGCCCCAGCCCCCAGGGCGTCACAGATACGCAGTATTTT. V and J are TRBV5-1 and TRBJ2-3, with D possibly being TRBD1 (5 bases). The CDR3 has 16 amino acids. The ends were cut back, 4 bases at V and 2 bases at J, with 17 bases in the middle. Germline CDR1 and CDR2: SGHRS and YFSETQ.

The chain links TRBV5-6 to TRBJ1-1; 10 nucleotides match TRBD1. Trimming cost V 2 bases and J 3 bases; bases outside gene matches: 7. The length of the CDR3 is 16 residues. Germline assignment: CDR1 SGHDT and CDR2 YYEEEE. Here the CDR3 reads CASSLRPGQGYTEAFF. The CDR3 DNA follows: TGTGCCAGCAGCTTAAGGCCGGGACAGGGGTACACTGAAGCTTTCTTT.